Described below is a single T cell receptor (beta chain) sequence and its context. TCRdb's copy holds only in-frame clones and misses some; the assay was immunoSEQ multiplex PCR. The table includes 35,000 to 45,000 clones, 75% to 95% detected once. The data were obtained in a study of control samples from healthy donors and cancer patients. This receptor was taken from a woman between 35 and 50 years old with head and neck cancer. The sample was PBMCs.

The chain's CDR3 is CASSPVPGSSGNTIYF. As DNA, the CDR3 is TGTGCCAGCAGCCCCGTCCCCGGGTCAAGCGGAAACACCATATATTTT. V usage is TRBV11-2 and J usage is TRBJ1-3; D not certain. Trimming shortened V by 5 bases and J by 4 bases, and 18 bases separated the two germline ends. CDR3 length equals 16 residues. The germline V gene has CDR1 SGHAT and CDR2 FQNNGV.